These 32 T cell receptor beta chains were sequenced from one sample in a study of regulatory T cells in long-lasting Graves disease. In building TCR beta libraries, iRepertoire HTBI primers were used together with Arm-PCR of CDR3 regions. From the multiplex PCR reads, TCRdb called clonotypes with MiXCR, one entry per CDR3 protein. In the table there are about 470,000 distinct CDR3 sequences, 15% of which are singletons. Indicated time point: newly diagnosed GD, antithyroid drugs for less than 3 months. Researchers made the TCR library from RNA that was extracted from PBMCs. The sample also formed part of further work on T cells in Graves' hyperthyroidism and ophthalmopathy.

The sequences come from peripheral blood mononuclear cells (PBMCs), collected at new diagnosis, from a patient treated with antithyroid drugs. The source is a woman younger than 45 with Graves disease.

The chain joins TRBV27 to TRBJ1-1; possible D gene TRBD1, 6 bases. From germline, CDR1 is MNHEY and CDR2 SMNVEV (reference sequence). Trimming removed 2 bases at V and 10 bases at J, with 17 bases between. The CDR3 length is 14 residues. CDR3 nucleotide sequence: TGTGCCAGCAGTTTAGGCGGCCAGCTCAGGGGAGCTTTCTTT. This codes for CASSLGGQLRGAFF.

The DNA of the CDR3 is TGTGCCAGCAGTCCCGCCCGGGTCCGCACCGGGGAGCTGTTTTTT. It yields the protein CASSPARVRTGELFF. V usage is TRBV6-2 or TRBV6-3 and J usage is TRBJ2-2, with D unclear. This CDR3 is 15 amino acids long. The germline gives CDR1 MNHEY, CDR2 SVGEGT. Trimming took 5 bases from V and 4 from J, leaving 14 bases between them.

This clonotype was seen a single time. The rearrangement uses TRBV19 and TRBJ1-2; D remains unclear. V lost 4 bases, J lost 4 bases, and 13 bases lay in between. This CDR3 is built from 14 residues. CDR1 is LNHDA, CDR2 SQIVND, per germline (reference sequence). The CDR3 reads CASSKRGATYGYTF. DNA for the CDR3: TGTGCCAGTAGTAAACGGGGAGCCACCTATGGCTACACCTTC.

Only one count was recorded for this clonotype. This clone may be a read error of a much larger clone one base away. The CDR3 protein is CSATRGGTQYF. CDR3 bases: TGCAGTGCTACCCGAGGGGGGACCCAGTACTTC. J is TRBJ2-5 and V is TRBV20-1; TRBD1 is a possible D gene (6 bases). This CDR3 has 11 residues. Germline CDR1 reads DFQATT; CDR2 reads SNEGSKA (reference sequence). Deletions cut 4 bases from V and 7 bases from J, with 10 bases between.

The sample holds a few counts of this clonotype. The chain uses TRBV5-4 and TRBJ2-2; no definite D call. V lost 1 base and J lost 2, with 9 bases in between. The CDR3 runs to 15 residues. CDR1 and CDR2 (germline): SGHNT, YYREEE (reference sequence). In DNA, the CDR3 is TGTGCCAGCAGCTTGTTAGGGCGTAACACCGGGGAGCTGTTTTTT. It yields the protein CASSLLGRNTGELFF.

The V call is TRBV7-2, the J call TRBJ1-1, with D possibly TRBD1 on 6 matching bases. Trimming pared 7 bases from V and 7 bases from J, leaving 16 bases between. The CDR3 is 13 amino acids. The germline gives CDR1 SGHTA, CDR2 FQGNSA. The CDR3 loop is CASTPTRQDEAFF. As DNA, the CDR3 is TGTGCCAGCACCCCGACGCGACAGGATGAAGCTTTCTTT.

The CDR3 DNA follows: TGCAGTGCTAGCCCTGCCTTAGGGTCTGGGGCCAACGTCCTGACTTTC. This gives the protein CSASPALGSGANVLTF. The rearrangement joins TRBV20-1 to TRBJ2-6; no clear D. V dropped 3 bases and J dropped 1 base, with 13 bases sitting between them. This CDR3 contains 16 residues. CDR1 is DFQATT, CDR2 SNEGSKA, per germline (reference sequence).

This clonotype was detected many times. The gene calls are TRBV7-9 and TRBJ2-1, with 8 bases matching TRBD2. The CDR3 is 17 amino acids. The germline V gene has CDR1 SEHNR and CDR2 FQNEAQ (reference sequence). The V gene end was trimmed by 1 base and the J gene end by 8 bases; junction bases not matched to a gene: 13. This chain's CDR3 is CASSLGTTSARGDEQFF. The CDR3 DNA reads as TGTGCCAGCAGCTTAGGGACGACTAGCGCCAGGGGCGATGAGCAGTTCTTC.

This clonotype was picked up many times. The chain combines TRBV24-1 with TRBJ1-1, with a possible D match to TRBD1 (6 bases). The germline CDR1 and CDR2 sequences are KGHDR and SFDVKD. This CDR3 is built from 13 residues. V shed 7 bases and J shed 2 bases, with 10 bases lying between them. The CDR3 reads CATRLQGNTEAFF. DNA of the CDR3: TGTGCCACCAGGCTACAGGGAAACACTGAAGCTTTCTTT.

This rearrangement joins TRBV10-3 to TRBJ1-3, with a weak D call TRBD1 (6 bases). The CDR3 contains 14 residues. V was pared by 10 bases and J by 2 bases, with 15 bases between. CDR1 is ENHRY and CDR2 is SYGVKD in the germline V gene. The DNA for the CDR3 is TGTGCCACGCGCGGGGGCTCGGCTGGAAACACCATATATTTT. As protein: CATRGGSAGNTIYF.

This clonotype was observed at least ten times. The chain joins TRBV28 to TRBJ1-2; no clear D gene. CDR3 size: 14 residues. V lost 1 base, J lost 2 bases, and 8 bases lay in between. The germline V gene encodes CDR1 MDHEN and CDR2 SYDVKM. The CDR3 is CASSLSAVNYGYTF. In nucleotides, the CDR3 is TGTGCCAGCAGTTTATCCGCCGTAAACTATGGCTACACCTTC.

V is TRBV19 and J is TRBJ2-3; TRBD2 aligns across 9 bases. Germline assignment: CDR1 LNHDA and CDR2 SQIVND (reference sequence). J was trimmed by 1 base and V by 5 bases; bases with no gene match: 4. This CDR3 has 15 residues. CDR3 sequence: CASSGIAGGTDTQYF. The CDR3 DNA reads TGTGCCAGTAGTGGGATAGCGGGGGGCACAGATACGCAGTATTTT.

On this clonotype itself: A much more abundant neighbour one base away suggests this may be a read error. The V call is TRBV20-1, the J call TRBJ2-1, with D unclear. The CDR3 runs to 14 residues. Germline V gene data show CDR1 as DFQATT and CDR2 as SNEGSKA (reference sequence). V was clipped by 5 bases and J by 10 bases, with 21 bases between them. CDR3 sequence: CSALLGRVPYEQFF. As DNA, the CDR3 is TGCAGTGCTCTCCTCGGCCGGGTTCCCTACGAGCAGTTCTTC.

At least ten counts were recorded for this clonotype. The rearrangement joins TRBV2 to TRBJ2-7, with no clear D. The V gene's germline CDR1 is SNHLY and CDR2 FYNNEI. The V end was cut by 8 bases, the J end by 3 bases, with 8 bases between. This CDR3 has 11 residues. The CDR3 protein is CASQLSYEQYF. DNA for the CDR3: TGTGCCAGCCAACTAAGCTACGAGCAGTACTTC.

The chain combines TRBV24-1 with TRBJ1-4; TRBD1 matches 9 bases. CDR3 length equals 16 residues. The germline gives CDR1 KGHDR, CDR2 SFDVKD. The V segment lost 4 bases and the J segment 8 bases; nucleotides outside the gene matches: 10. This CDR3 is CATSDPGGTGNEKLFF. CDR3 bases: TGTGCCACCAGTGACCCCGGCGGGACAGGGAACGAAAAACTGTTTTTT.

The table lists this clonotype with many counts. V usage is TRBV18 and J usage is TRBJ2-3; D is possibly TRBD1 (6 bases). Germline values: CDR1 KGHSH, CDR2 LQKENI. The V gene lost 6 bases and the J gene lost 2 bases, with 18 bases spanning the gap. The CDR3 is 16 amino acids. The CDR3 spells CASSLDRWGPTDTQYF. The CDR3 DNA follows: TGTGCCAGCTCTCTCGACCGTTGGGGGCCCACAGATACGCAGTATTTT.

This clonotype was observed many times. The rearrangement links TRBV20-1 to TRBJ1-1; D uncertain. Deletions cut 3 bases from V and 3 bases from J, with 11 bases between. CDR3 length: 13 residues. Germline lookup yields CDR1 DFQATT and CDR2 SNEGSKA (reference sequence). The chain's CDR3 is CSASRRSDTEAFF. In DNA form, the CDR3 reads TGCAGTGCTAGTCGGAGGTCGGACACTGAAGCTTTCTTT.

This clonotype was seen at least ten times. The V and J genes are TRBV6-5 and TRBJ2-7; D is unclear. The CDR3 runs to 12 residues. CDR1 MNHEY and CDR2 SVGAGI come from the germline V gene. Deletions cut 4 bases from V and 3 bases from J, with 7 bases between. The CDR3 here is CASSSDLYEQYF. The CDR3 DNA sequence: TGTGCCAGCAGTTCGGACCTCTACGAGCAGTACTTC.

This clonotype was detected only a few times. This may stem from a read error, because a much larger clone lies one nucleotide away. The chain has TRBV5-1 and TRBJ2-1; D remains ambiguous. CDR3 size: 13 residues. Per germline, CDR1 SGHRS and CDR2 YFSETQ. CDR3 DNA sequence: TGCGCCAGCAGCTTGGTTACAGACAATGGGCAGTTCTTC. Translated: CASSLVTDNGQFF. Filled out from reference TRBV5-1 and TRBJ2-1, the complete variable domain reads KAGVTQTPRYLIKTRGQQVTLSCSPISGHRSVSWYQQTPGQGLQFLFEYFSETQRNKGNFPGRFSGRQFSNSRSEMNVSTLELGDSALYLCASSLVTDNGQFFGPGTRLTVL.

This clonotype appeared many times. This rearrangement joins TRBV9 to TRBJ1-6; D ambiguous. The V gene lost 3 bases and the J gene lost 5 bases, with 6 bases spanning the gap. The CDR3 has 13 residues. Looked up from germline, CDR1 is SGDLS and CDR2 is YYNGEE. CDR3 loop: CASSASDNSPLHF. CDR3 DNA: TGTGCCAGCAGCGCCTCAGATAATTCACCCCTCCACTTT.

There are many counts of this clonotype. This rearrangement joins TRBV6-5 to TRBJ1-1, with unresolved D. CDR1 MNHEY and CDR2 SVGAGI come from the germline V gene. Trimming pared 4 bases from V and 7 bases from J, leaving 13 bases between. This CDR3 comprises 13 residues. The CDR3 sequence: CASSFEGSDEAFF. DNA of the CDR3: TGTGCCAGCAGTTTTGAGGGTTCTGATGAAGCTTTCTTT.

This clonotype was found a few times. The chain has TRBV19 and TRBJ2-1; unclear D gene. V dropped 9 bases and J dropped 3 bases, with 12 bases sitting between them. The length of the CDR3 is 13 residues. Looked up from germline, CDR1 is LNHDA and CDR2 is SQIVND (reference sequence). The CDR3 here is CASSYRDYNEQFF. As DNA, the CDR3 is TGTGCCAGCAGTTACCGAGACTACAATGAGCAGTTCTTC.

V usage is TRBV30 and J usage is TRBJ1-1; 7 nucleotides match TRBD1. The CDR3 length is 15 residues. The germline V gene encodes CDR1 GTSNPN and CDR2 SVGIG (reference sequence). V lost 1 base, J lost 5 bases, and 10 bases stayed unmatched. In DNA, the CDR3 is TGTGCCTGGAGTGCGATCGGGGGCAGGGGGACTGAAGCTTTCTTT. Residues: CAWSAIGGRGTEAFF.

This clonotype was detected ten times or more. This chain uses TRBV18 with TRBJ1-1, with D hard to call. CDR1 KGHSH and CDR2 LQKENI come from the germline V gene. Trimming removed 6 bases at V and 6 bases at J, with 17 bases between. The CDR3 sequence is 14 residues long. CDR3 loop: CASSRGALPSEAFF. The CDR3 DNA reads as TGTGCCAGCTCCCGGGGAGCCCTTCCGTCTGAAGCTTTCTTT.

This clonotype has a count of ten or more. The genes are TRBV10-3 and TRBJ2-5, with 8 bases matching TRBD1. This CDR3 has 15 amino acids. Germline CDR1 reads ENHRY; CDR2 reads SYGVKD. Trimming cost V 7 bases and J 4 bases; bases outside gene matches: 11. The CDR3 reads CAITDPGQEPETQYF. CDR3 bases: TGTGCCATCACCGACCCGGGACAGGAGCCAGAGACCCAGTACTTC.

This chain links TRBV5-1 with TRBJ2-5; TRBD1 matches 8 bases. This CDR3 region has 16 residues. Germline V lookup: CDR1 SGHRS, CDR2 YFSETQ. The V segment lost 5 bases and the J segment 4 bases; nucleotides outside the gene matches: 13. CDR3 residues: CASSHDLDRDLETQYF. In DNA, the CDR3 is TGCGCCAGCAGTCACGACCTGGACAGGGATTTAGAGACCCAGTACTTC.

This clonotype was recorded a few times. J is TRBJ1-5 and V is TRBV4-1, with D possibly being TRBD1 (5 bases). Germline lookup yields CDR1 MGHRA and CDR2 YSYEKL. Trimming shortened V by 0 bases and J by 6 bases, and 9 bases separated the two germline ends. The CDR3 consists of 14 residues. CDR3 nucleotides: TGCGCCAGCAGCCAAGAGGGGGTGGTTCAGCCCCAGCATTTT. Translating gives CASSQEGVVQPQHF.

This clonotype occurred many times. J is TRBJ2-1 and V is TRBV5-1, with 7 bases aligning to TRBD2. CDR3 length: 15 residues. V lost 3 bases and J lost 9; bases outside the gene matches: 12. CDR1 SGHRS and CDR2 YFSETQ come from the germline V gene. CDR3 sequence: CASSSRRAGYTEQFF. Here the CDR3 DNA reads TGCGCCAGCAGCTCACGACGAGCGGGATATACTGAGCAGTTCTTC.

This clonotype was counted at least ten times. Given a much more abundant clone one base away, this may be a read error. The chain uses TRBV7-9 and TRBJ2-5; D is unresolved. Deletions cut 3 bases from V and 1 base from J, with 3 bases between. The germline CDR1 and CDR2 sequences are SEHNR and FQNEAQ (reference sequence). The CDR3 totals 12 residues. The CDR3 bases are TGTGCCAGCAGCTTGGTCCAAGAGACCCAGTACTTC. Residues: CASSLVQETQYF.

The rearrangement uses TRBV6-5 and TRBJ1-2; D is unresolved. V was cut by 2 bases and J by 8 bases, with 9 bases left in between. CDR3 size: 12 residues. Germline CDR1 MNHEY, CDR2 SVGAGI. The chain's CDR3 is CASSYEGSGYTF. The CDR3 DNA is TGTGCCAGCAGTTACGAAGGCAGCGGCTACACCTTC.

This clonotype showed up many times. V gene TRBV3-1 combines with J gene TRBJ2-3, with a tentative D call TRBD2 (6 bases). This CDR3 has 15 amino acids. The germline gives CDR1 LGHDT, CDR2 YNNKEL (reference sequence). The V and J ends lost 1 base and 5 bases respectively, with 13 bases between them. CDR3 nucleotide sequence: TGTGCCAGCAGCCAAGTAGCCGAGGAGGGAGATACGCAGTATTTT. Its translation is CASSQVAEEGDTQYF.

V and J are TRBV9 and TRBJ2-3; 16 bases agree with TRBD2. Germline lookup yields CDR1 SGDLS and CDR2 YYNGEE. J was trimmed by 1 base and V by 6 bases; bases with no gene match: 11. CDR3 length: 19 residues. The CDR3 loop is CASTSPGTSGRAGTDTQYF. The CDR3 nucleotides are TGTGCCAGCACCTCGCCCGGGACTAGCGGGAGGGCCGGCACAGATACGCAGTATTTT.